This T cell receptor beta chain derives from a study of radiotherapy plus CTLA-4 blockade in lung cancer. Those with chemo-refractory metastatic non-small-cell lung cancer were treated with focal radiation combined with CTLA-4 blockade using ipilimumab. Assay used: immunoSEQ multiplex PCR; TCRdb lists only in-frame clones, some missing. The table records 130,000 or so clones, just under 90% of them present only once. Trimming left V 5 bases short and J 6 bases short, with 11 bases between. CDR1 and CDR2 from the germline V gene are SNHLY and FYNNEI. This CDR3 comprises 13 residues. The receptor comes from a human donor with non-small cell lung cancer that progressed on radiotherapy plus ipilimumab. This specimen was peripheral blood, taken from a patient treated with radiotherapy plus ipilimumab. The chain employs TRBV2 and TRBJ2-1; possible D gene TRBD1, 5 bases. The CDR3 sequence is CASSIRGPNEQFF. CDR3 coding DNA: TGTGCCAGCAGTATTAGGGGTCCCAATGAGCAGTTCTTC.